The entry below gives a single TCR beta chain sequence along with its context. Its antigen is unknown. The PCR was carried out with 60 Vbeta primers and 13 Jbeta primers. Profiled with immunoSEQ multiplex PCR; TCRdb holds only in-frame clones, not every one. The sample carries approximately 120,000 clones, around 78% recorded once. Nominally healthy donors provided the samples, though records likely missed some immune exposures. The sample belongs to a study of cytomegalovirus exposure and HLA in healthy donors. Regarding the study as a whole: TRBV6-2, TRBV6-3 and some other V segments were excluded as indistinguishable. Under in vitro conditions, three CMV-associated chains were confirmed as specific for CMV antigens. A later analysis revealed that TCR association rates differed between HLA loci, peaking at DRB1 and bottoming out at HLA-C.

Germline values: CDR1 MNHEY, CDR2 SVGAGI. The germline V and J ends were trimmed by 8 bases and 5 bases, with 18 bases remaining between them. The CDR3 runs 14 residues. The chain joins TRBV6-5 to TRBJ1-1; TRBD1 might be the D (6 bases). The sample consisted of PBMCs. The receptor comes from a woman in her 40s in good health and CMV-seronegative. CDR3 protein: CASLRGGSGTEAFF. CDR3 bases: TGTGCCAGCTTAAGGGGGGGAAGTGGGACTGAAGCTTTCTTT.